One and the same sample provided the 30 T cell receptor beta chains below, sequenced in a study of cytomegalovirus exposure and HLA in healthy donors. Primers for the PCR totalled 60 Vbeta and 13 Jbeta. Generated by immunoSEQ multiplex PCR, the TCRdb table keeps only in-frame clones and is missing some. The top ten clones hold roughly 1.5% of a sample with 150,000 to 200,000 clones, around four fifths of them seen once. Sequencing input: PBMCs. The receptors were gathered from a man in his late teens or twenties in good health and CMV-seronegative.

The V call is TRBV2, the J call TRBJ2-1; no clear D gene. The CDR3 runs 15 residues. The V end was cut by 4 bases, the J end by 6 bases, with 16 bases between. CDR1 is SNHLY, CDR2 FYNNEI, per germline. The CDR3 DNA reads as TGTGCCAGCAGTGTGTCTAGTCCGCCTGTCAATGAGCAGTTCTTC. Encoded protein: CASSVSSPPVNEQFF.

CDR3 bases: TGTGCCAGTAGCACCCCAGAGTCCGCGGGAGACACCATATATTTT. Encoded protein: CASSTPESAGDTIYF. This rearrangement joins TRBV19 to TRBJ1-3; unclear D gene. Trimming took 6 bases from V and 8 from J, leaving 20 bases between them. This CDR3 is built from 15 residues. Germline V gene data show CDR1 as LNHDA and CDR2 as SQIVND (reference sequence).

The rearrangement links TRBV11-2 to TRBJ2-7; 11 bases align to TRBD1. In germline, CDR1 is SGHAT, CDR2 FQNNGV. The CDR3 is 16 residues long. Losses at the gene ends were 5 bases for V and 3 bases for J; bases not matched to a gene: 9. DNA of the CDR3: TGTGCCAGCAGCAACCGGGGTGGGACAGGGGGCTACGAGCAGTACTTC. It specifies CASSNRGGTGGYEQYF.

This clone was detected once. J is TRBJ2-7 and V is TRBV2; 10 bases are shared with TRBD1. Per the germline V gene, CDR1 is SNHLY and CDR2 is FYNNEI. This CDR3 has 12 residues. Trimming removed 8 bases from V and 2 bases from J; junction bases left unmatched: 0. CDR3 sequence reads: CASGTGAYEQYF. In nucleotides, the CDR3 is TGTGCCAGCGGGACAGGGGCCTACGAGCAGTACTTC.

The chain has TRBV2 and TRBJ2-1, with a weak D call TRBD1 (6 bases). The CDR3 is 17 residues long. V was shortened by 3 bases and J by 3 bases, with 18 bases between the two germline ends. CDR1 is SNHLY and CDR2 is FYNNEI in the germline V gene. CDR3 sequence reads: CASSEIGQGIIYNEQFF. The CDR3 nucleotides are TGTGCCAGCAGTGAGATAGGGCAGGGGATCATCTACAATGAGCAGTTCTTC. The whole variable domain, filled in from reference TRBV2 and TRBJ2-1, reads EPEVTQTPSHQVTQMGQEVILRCVPISNHLYFYWYRQILGQKVEFLVSFYNNEISEKSEIFDDQFSVERPDGSNFTLKIRSTKLEDSAMYFCASSEIGQGIIYNEQFFGPGTRLTVL.

There are a few counts of this clone. The chain carries TRBV7-6 and TRBJ2-5, with TRBD2 matching over 11 bases. The V and J ends lost 5 bases and 5 bases, in that order; junction bases with no gene match: 13. CDR3 length equals 17 residues. Germline lookup yields CDR1 SGHVS and CDR2 FNYEAQ. The DNA of the CDR3 is TGTGCCAGCAGCCGGGGGGTAGCGGGAGGGGGAATGGAGACCCAGTACTTC. Its translation is CASSRGVAGGGMETQYF.

V and J are TRBV9 and TRBJ1-2; weak D call: TRBD1 (6 bases). Trimming shortened V by 1 base and J by 8 bases, and 12 bases separated the two germline ends. This CDR3 is built from 13 residues. Germline values: CDR1 SGDLS, CDR2 YYNGEE. CDR3 DNA: TGTGCCAGCAGCGTATTACAGGGTACGGGCTACACCTTC. It yields the protein CASSVLQGTGYTF.

The gene calls are TRBV7-3 and TRBJ2-3, with D possibly matching TRBD1 (5 bases). Per germline, CDR1 SGHTA and CDR2 FQGTGA. This CDR3 is 17 amino acids long. V was cut by 2 bases and J by 1 base, with 16 bases left in between. The CDR3 DNA is TGTGCCAGCAGCTTAGTGGCGCGTGGGGCGGGCACAGATACGCAGTATTTT. It codes for CASSLVARGAGTDTQYF. Supplemented by reference TRBV7-3 and TRBJ2-3, the full variable domain reads GAGVSQTPSNKVTEKGKYVELRCDPISGHTALYWYRQSLGQGPEFLIYFQGTGAADDSGLPNDRFFAVRPEGSVSTLKIQRTERGDSAVYLCASSLVARGAGTDTQYFGPGTRLTVL.

The gene calls are TRBV27 and TRBJ1-5, with D unresolved. This CDR3 is built from 14 residues. The ends were cut back, 3 bases at V and 5 bases at J, with 11 bases in the middle. From germline, CDR1 is MNHEY and CDR2 SMNVEV (reference sequence). The CDR3 reads CASSFGWGDQPQHF. CDR3 sequence (DNA): TGTGCCAGCAGTTTTGGGTGGGGAGATCAGCCCCAGCATTTT.

V is TRBV2 and J is TRBJ1-2, with D unresolved. Germline V gives CDR1 SNHLY, CDR2 FYNNEI. V lost 6 bases and J 7 bases, leaving 15 bases between the germline ends. The CDR3 totals 13 residues. As DNA, the CDR3 is TGTGCCAGCAGAAAAGACAAGGTTTTTGGCTACACCTTC. Translated: CASRKDKVFGYTF.

The count of this clone is one. The chain is built from TRBV7-8 and TRBJ2-4, with 9 bases matching TRBD1. Germline-derived CDR1 and CDR2 are SGHVS and FQNEAQ. The CDR3 covers 20 residues. With V trimmed by 1 base and J by 3 bases, 16 bases remained unmatched. In DNA form, the CDR3 reads TGTGCCAGCAGCTTAGGCAACAGGGGGCAGGGTGAACGGGACAAAAACATTCAGTACTTC. Its translation: CASSLGNRGQGERDKNIQYF.

This clone was seen just once. The chain has TRBV5-1 and TRBJ2-1, with 11 nucleotides matching TRBD1. Germline CDR1 and CDR2: SGHRS and YFSETQ. With 0 bases clipped from V and 6 bases from J, the junction kept 5 bases outside the gene matches. CDR3 length: 16 residues. CDR3 amino acids: CASSLALGTGGNEQFF. DNA for the CDR3: TGCGCCAGCAGCTTGGCCCTAGGGACAGGGGGCAATGAGCAGTTCTTC. Full variable domain (remainder filled in from reference TRBV5-1 and TRBJ2-1): KAGVTQTPRYLIKTRGQQVTLSCSPISGHRSVSWYQQTPGQGLQFLFEYFSETQRNKGNFPGRFSGRQFSNSRSEMNVSTLELGDSALYLCASSLALGTGGNEQFFGPGTRLTVL.

The chain links TRBV5-5 to TRBJ2-1; TRBD1 is a possible D gene (6 bases). The germline CDR1 and CDR2 sequences are SGHKS and YYEKEE (reference sequence). V shed 1 base and J shed 9 bases, with 14 bases lying between them. The CDR3 spans 14 residues. Here the CDR3 reads CASSLNRESSEQFF. Here the CDR3 DNA reads TGTGCCAGCAGCTTGAACAGGGAATCAAGTGAGCAGTTCTTC.

The genes are TRBV6-1 and TRBJ2-3, with TRBD2 matching 11 bases. CDR3 length: 20 residues. The V gene's germline CDR1 is MNHNS and CDR2 SASEGT. After removal of 4 bases from V and 0 bases from J, the junction contained 15 bases not matched to a gene. The CDR3 loop reads CASSGPWTSGQALSTDTQYF. DNA for the CDR3: TGTGCCAGCAGTGGGCCCTGGACTAGCGGGCAAGCTCTGAGCACAGATACGCAGTATTTT.

The chain has TRBV29-1 and TRBJ2-2; tentatively, D is TRBD1 (5 bases). The CDR3 covers 14 residues. Germline CDR1 is SQVTM and CDR2 is ANQGSEA. Deletions cut 6 bases from V and 1 base from J, with 12 bases between. DNA of the CDR3: TGCAGCGTCTCGACAGTCGGGAACACCGGGGAGCTGTTTTTT. It specifies CSVSTVGNTGELFF.

The J gene is TRBJ2-7, the V gene TRBV2; the match to TRBD1 covers 7 bases. V lost 6 bases and J lost 6; bases outside the gene matches: 2. CDR1 and CDR2 (germline): SNHLY, FYNNEI. The CDR3 contains 11 residues. The CDR3 sequence is CASRSGGEQYF. Here the CDR3 DNA reads TGTGCCAGCAGGTCAGGGGGCGAGCAGTACTTC.

The chain recombines TRBV7-2 with TRBJ2-7; 7 bases line up with TRBD2. The germline gives CDR1 SGHTA, CDR2 FQGNSA. The length of the CDR3 is 13 residues. Trimming at V came to 1 base and at J to 7 bases, leaving 4 bases not matched to a gene. The CDR3 DNA reads TGTGCCAGCAGCTTAGTCTGGGAGGGAGAGCAGTACTTC. Translation gives CASSLVWEGEQYF.

This CDR3 is CASSEGGQSYGYTF. CDR3 nucleotides: TGTGCCAGCAGTGAAGGGGGACAGAGCTATGGCTACACCTTC. J is TRBJ1-2 and V is TRBV25-1; 7 bases map to TRBD1. Germline assignment: CDR1 MGHDK and CDR2 SYGVNS. The trim removed 2 bases at V and 4 bases at J, leaving 4 bases unmatched. This CDR3 region has 14 residues.

This sequence joins TRBV30 and TRBJ1-5; D gene ambiguous. CDR3 length: 13 residues. The V and J ends lost 3 bases and 3 bases respectively, with 9 bases between them. Germline V CDR1 and CDR2: GTSNPN, SVGIG (reference sequence). CDR3 protein: CAWSPSYNQPQHF. The CDR3 nucleotides are TGTGCCTGGAGCCCCAGTTACAATCAGCCCCAGCATTTT.

This clone showed up just a few times. The CDR3 protein is CASSPQGQGPREQYF. The DNA for the CDR3 is TGTGCCAGCAGCCCCCAGGGACAGGGGCCAAGGGAGCAGTACTTC. The chain couples TRBV7-3 to TRBJ2-7, with 10 bases lining up with TRBD1. The junction had 11 bases not matched to a gene; V was cut back by 5 bases and J by 7 bases. This CDR3 has 15 residues. Germline lookup yields CDR1 SGHTA and CDR2 FQGTGA.

The chain recombines TRBV7-9 with TRBJ2-1; 10 bases are shared with TRBD1. The CDR3 has 15 residues. J lost 5 bases, V lost 3 bases, and 4 bases had no gene match. CDR1 is SEHNR, CDR2 FQNEAQ, per germline (reference sequence). In DNA, the CDR3 is TGTGCCAGCAGCTTCCGGACAGGGGGGCACAATGAGCAGTTCTTC. Protein product: CASSFRTGGHNEQFF.

This rearrangement joins TRBV7-9 to TRBJ1-1; D call uncertain. Germline loops: CDR1 SEHNR, CDR2 FQNEAQ (reference sequence). V lost 6 bases and J lost 7, with 9 bases in between. The CDR3 loop spans 11 amino acids. CDR3 coding DNA: TGTGCCAGCAGTCGGGGAGGTGAAGCTTTCTTT. This gives the protein CASSRGGEAFF.

This sequence joins TRBV19 and TRBJ1-5; D not resolved. The CDR3 totals 15 residues. The V end lost 3 bases, the J end lost 4 bases, and 13 bases lay between the germline ends. Germline values: CDR1 LNHDA, CDR2 SQIVND (reference sequence). CDR3 residues: CASSIYVAVNQPQHF. CDR3 sequence (DNA): TGTGCCAGTAGTATTTATGTGGCAGTGAATCAGCCCCAGCATTTT. Combining the CDR3 with reference TRBV19 and TRBJ1-5 gives the whole variable domain DGGITQSPKYLFRKEGQNVTLSCEQNLNHDAMYWYRQDPGQGLRLIYYSQIVNDFQKGDIAEGYSVSREKKESFPLTVTSAQKNPTAFYLCASSIYVAVNQPQHFGDGTRLSIL.

The genes are TRBV20-1 and TRBJ2-1; tentatively, D is TRBD2 (5 bases). V lost 3 bases and J 10 bases, leaving 10 bases between the germline ends. Germline CDR1 DFQATT, CDR2 SNEGSKA (reference sequence). The CDR3 totals 11 residues. Written as DNA, the CDR3 is TGCAGTGCTAGCGGGATTCGGGAGCAGTTCTTC. It codes for CSASGIREQFF.

This chain uses TRBV6-6 with TRBJ1-5; no clear D. This CDR3 contains 13 residues. Germline assignment: CDR1 MNHNY and CDR2 SVGAGI (reference sequence). Trimming shortened V by 10 bases and J by 0 bases, and 10 bases separated the two germline ends. CDR3 amino acids: CATSSNSNQPQHF. CDR3 coding DNA: TGTGCCACCTCCAGTAATAGCAATCAGCCCCAGCATTTT.

The rearrangement joins TRBV10-3 to TRBJ1-2, with 8 bases aligning to TRBD1. Germline CDR1 and CDR2: ENHRY and SYGVKD. V lost 3 bases to trimming and J lost 8 bases; unmatched junction nucleotides: 5. There are 13 residues in the CDR3. In DNA, the CDR3 is TGTGCCATCAGTGACCAGGGGGCTGAAGGCTACACCTTC. Amino acid sequence: CAISDQGAEGYTF.

The chain links TRBV7-2 to TRBJ2-1; a weak D match, TRBD2 (6 bases). CDR3 size: 17 residues. V lost 1 base, J lost 7 bases, and 20 bases lay in between. CDR1 and CDR2 (germline): SGHTA, FQGNSA. This CDR3 is CASSLVKVGAGKNEQFF. The CDR3 coding sequence is TGTGCCAGCAGCTTAGTAAAAGTTGGGGCGGGAAAGAATGAGCAGTTCTTC.

V usage is TRBV19 and J usage is TRBJ2-3; 11 positions match TRBD2. V lost 5 bases and J lost 3; bases outside the gene matches: 7. This CDR3 is built from 16 residues. Germline V lookup: CDR1 LNHDA, CDR2 SQIVND (reference sequence). For the CDR3, the DNA is TGTGCCAGTAGTGGGACTAGCGGTGTCGCGACAGATACGCAGTATTTT. Translating gives CASSGTSGVATDTQYF.

The chain links TRBV6-6 to TRBJ2-1; TRBD2 aligns across 12 bases. Germline V CDR1 and CDR2: MNHNY, SVGAGI (reference sequence). With V trimmed by 6 bases and J by 9 bases, 12 bases remained unmatched. CDR3 length: 16 amino acids. The CDR3 region is CASSRLGLAGSSEQFF. Here the CDR3 DNA reads TGTGCCAGCAGCCGACTAGGACTAGCGGGGTCTAGTGAGCAGTTCTTC.

The chain couples TRBV6-5 to TRBJ1-5, with TRBD1 matching 7 bases. Germline V gene data show CDR1 as MNHEY and CDR2 as SVGAGI. V dropped 5 bases and J dropped 7; count of bases not matched to a gene: 11. The CDR3 length is 15 residues. The CDR3, as DNA: TGTGCCAGCAGTCAAGACAGGGCTCTCGGGCAGCCCCAGCATTTT. Its protein is CASSQDRALGQPQHF.